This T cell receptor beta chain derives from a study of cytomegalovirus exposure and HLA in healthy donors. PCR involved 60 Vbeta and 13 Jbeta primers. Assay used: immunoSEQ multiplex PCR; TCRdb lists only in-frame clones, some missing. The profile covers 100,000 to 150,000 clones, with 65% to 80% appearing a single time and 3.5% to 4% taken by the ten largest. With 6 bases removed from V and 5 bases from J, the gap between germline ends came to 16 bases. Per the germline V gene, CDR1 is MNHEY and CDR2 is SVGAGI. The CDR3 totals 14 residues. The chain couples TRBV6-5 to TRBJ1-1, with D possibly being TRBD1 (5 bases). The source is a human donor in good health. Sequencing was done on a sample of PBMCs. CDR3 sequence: CASRGFEGRTEAFF. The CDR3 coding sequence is TGTGCCAGCAGGGGCTTCGAGGGGAGGACTGAAGCTTTCTTT.